This T cell receptor beta chain comes out of a study of blood T cell repertoires in COVID-19. As for the study in general: COVID-19 samples collected from the United States, Italy and Spain covered acute and convalescent phases. From T cells, B-cell-depleted T cells, or PBMCs came the material, which was cDNA or gDNA.

Authors' processing steps: Estimation of nucleated cell counts relied on the amplification of reference gene primers. Only in-frame clones appear in the TCRdb table, and some are missing; sequencing was by immunoSEQ multiplex PCR. V and J calls and clone size follow that table, whereas D and trimming were derived from the DNA. Altogether some 250,000 clones are present, over 75% being singletons, with the ten largest covering roughly 0.8%. CDR1 SGHTA and CDR2 FQGNSA come from the germline V gene. The CDR3 is 17 amino acids. The V end was cut by 2 bases, the J end by 4 bases, with 15 bases between. The chain uses TRBV7-2 and TRBJ2-6; D is possibly TRBD1 (5 bases). The TCR sequence derives from a woman in her thirties with acute or convalescent COVID-19. Sequencing was done on a sample of peripheral blood. Here the CDR3 reads CASSLLERGSGANVLTF. The CDR3 DNA reads as TGTGCCAGCAGCTTACTCGAAAGGGGATCCGGGGCCAACGTCCTGACTTTC.